Each of the 25 T cell receptor beta chains below was sequenced from the same sample in a study of regulatory T cells in long-lasting Graves disease. To make TCR beta libraries, researchers used iRepertoire HTBI primers and Arm-PCR of CDR3 regions. MiXCR was run by TCRdb on the multiplex PCR reads, yielding one entry per CDR3 protein. The data hold some 600,000 distinct CDR3 sequences, with about 16% observed a single time. Time point noted: newly diagnosed GD, antithyroid drugs for less than 3 months. Generation of the TCR library employed RNA extracted from PBMCs. These sequences were also reported in another study, on T cells in Graves' hyperthyroidism and ophthalmopathy.

Here the sequenced sample was peripheral blood mononuclear cells (PBMCs), taken at new diagnosis, from a patient treated with antithyroid drugs. These receptors all stem from a man aged 18 to 29 with Graves disease.

J is TRBJ2-7 and V is TRBV7-9; D may match TRBD1 or TRBD2 (5 bases each). CDR1 and CDR2 from the germline V gene are SEHNR and FQNEAQ (reference sequence). This CDR3 has 15 residues. The germline V and J ends were trimmed by 5 bases and 3 bases, with 17 bases remaining between them. The CDR3 DNA sequence: TGTGCCAGCAGCCCAAGGGACGTGGGGAGCTACGAGCAGTACTTC. Translation: CASSPRDVGSYEQYF.

The table lists this clonotype with many counts. The chain is built from TRBV12-3 or TRBV12-4 and TRBJ1-2, with D hard to call. V lost 5 bases and J 3 bases, leaving 16 bases between the germline ends. This CDR3 contains 15 residues. The CDR3 DNA reads as TGTGCCAGCAGTCACCCCGAGGACGGAGACTATGGCTACACCTTC. This encodes CASSHPEDGDYGYTF.

The rearrangement joins TRBV2 to TRBJ2-3; no firm D call. The V gene's germline CDR1 is SNHLY and CDR2 FYNNEI. The CDR3 has 12 amino acids. V was cut by 7 bases and J by 1 base, with 6 bases left in between. CDR3 sequence: CASTFGTDTQYF. In nucleotides, the CDR3 is TGTGCCAGCACTTTCGGCACAGATACGCAGTATTTT.

The chain recombines TRBV7-6 with TRBJ1-5; D gene unclear. This CDR3 contains 16 residues. Germline assignment: CDR1 SGHVS and CDR2 FNYEAQ. The germline V and J ends were trimmed by 5 bases and 0 bases, with 14 bases remaining between them. CDR3 sequence reads: CASSPTWGYSNQPQHF. The CDR3 DNA sequence: TGTGCCAGCAGCCCAACATGGGGTTATAGCAATCAGCCCCAGCATTTT.

The chain couples TRBV7-9 to TRBJ1-1, with no clear D. The CDR3 has 15 residues. Trimming stripped 2 bases from V and 2 bases from J, with 12 bases between. Germline loops: CDR1 SEHNR, CDR2 FQNEAQ (reference sequence). This CDR3 is CASSLSYGRNTEAFF. The CDR3 DNA sequence: TGTGCCAGCAGCTTATCTTATGGGCGTAACACTGAAGCTTTCTTT.

This clonotype has at least ten counts. J is TRBJ2-7 and V is TRBV3-1; no clear D. This CDR3 has 13 residues. V was trimmed by 3 bases and J by 3 bases, leaving 9 bases between them. CDR1 LGHDT and CDR2 YNNKEL come from the germline V gene (reference sequence). CDR3 protein: CASSQSSSYEQYF. The CDR3 bases are TGTGCCAGCAGCCAGAGCTCTAGCTACGAGCAGTACTTC.

The chain combines TRBV11-2 with TRBJ2-4; D unresolved. The CDR3 has 16 amino acids. V was shortened by 1 base and J by 0 bases, with 10 bases between the two germline ends. Germline loops: CDR1 SGHAT, CDR2 FQNNGV. In nucleotides, the CDR3 is TGTGCCAGCAGCTTAGCAGAGATACTAGCCAAAAACATTCAGTACTTC. It translates to CASSLAEILAKNIQYF.

This clonotype came up a few times. The chain joins TRBV29-1 to TRBJ2-1; possibly TRBD2 for D (5 bases). V shed 0 bases and J shed 7 bases, with 16 bases lying between them. Germline V gene sequence: CDR1 SQVTM, CDR2 ANQGSEA. This CDR3 spans 15 amino acids. As DNA, the CDR3 is TGCAGCGTTGAAGATCCTCCGGGGTTAGGGAATGAGCAGTTCTTC. The encoded protein is CSVEDPPGLGNEQFF.

Note on this clonotype: An end of the junction differs from the germline gene, which may be a read error. CDR3 amino acids: CSAVSGRAVTGGLFF. The CDR3 DNA follows: TGCAGCGCCGTGTCGGGGAGGGCCGTCACCGGGGGGCTGTTTTTT. The rearrangement joins TRBV29-1 to TRBJ2-2, with TRBD2 matching 7 bases. There are 15 residues in the CDR3. In germline, CDR1 is SQVTM, CDR2 ANQGSEA.

Only a few counts were recorded for this clonotype. This may be a read error: a much more frequent sequence differs by one nucleotide. V is TRBV12-3 or TRBV12-4 and J is TRBJ2-1, with D tentatively TRBD1 or TRBD2 (7 bases each). There are 14 residues in the CDR3. With 3 bases removed from V and 9 bases from J, the gap between germline ends came to 15 bases. CDR3 loop: CASSFVQGGGEQFF. The CDR3 bases are TGTGCCAGCAGTTTTGTGCAGGGGGGGGGTGAGCAGTTCTTC.

This clonotype was detected only a few times. The chain carries TRBV9 and TRBJ1-1; D possibly corresponds to TRBD1 (5 bases). V lost 0 bases, J lost 4 bases, and 7 bases lay in between. In germline, CDR1 is SGDLS, CDR2 YYNGEE. The CDR3 length is 13 residues. The CDR3 bases are TGTGCCAGCAGCGTAGTTGACAGCACTGAAGCTTTCTTT. It translates to CASSVVDSTEAFF.

The chain uses TRBV3-1 and TRBJ2-1; tentatively, D is TRBD2 (5 bases). With 3 bases removed from V and 9 bases from J, the gap between germline ends came to 9 bases. The CDR3 spans 12 residues. Germline V gene data show CDR1 as LGHDT and CDR2 as YNNKEL (reference sequence). For the CDR3, the DNA is TGTGCCAGCAGCCACCTAGAGGGTGAGCAGTTCTTC. Encoded protein: CASSHLEGEQFF.

The sample holds a few counts of this clonotype. The rearrangement joins TRBV27 to TRBJ1-5, with TRBD1 matching 8 bases. Germline loops: CDR1 MNHEY, CDR2 SMNVEV (reference sequence). The J segment lost 2 bases and the V segment lost 8 bases, leaving 8 bases of the junction unmatched. This CDR3 spans 15 amino acids. The CDR3 loop is CASADGQGGNQPQHF. CDR3 nucleotides: TGTGCCAGCGCCGACGGACAGGGTGGCAATCAGCCCCAGCATTTT.

The chain uses TRBV6-1 and TRBJ2-2, with 7 nucleotides matching TRBD1. The length of the CDR3 is 15 residues. Germline V gene lookup returns CDR1 MNHNS and CDR2 SASEGT. Trimming cost V 8 bases and J 1 base; bases outside gene matches: 7. The chain's CDR3 is CASGRTGLNTGELFF. CDR3 DNA sequence: TGTGCCAGCGGTAGGACAGGACTGAACACCGGGGAGCTGTTTTTT.

The sample holds a few counts of this clonotype. A read error may produce the germline difference seen at one junction end. The V call is TRBV20-1, the J call TRBJ2-1; TRBD2 agrees at 8 bases. In germline, CDR1 is DFQATT, CDR2 SNEGSKA (reference sequence). The CDR3 length is 15 residues. CDR3 protein: CSASVLTGGGREHFF. In DNA, the CDR3 is TGCAGTGCTAGTGTCTTAACGGGAGGGGGACGCGAGCACTTCTTC.

The V and J genes are TRBV19 and TRBJ1-1; tentatively, D is TRBD1 (5 bases). Germline V lookup: CDR1 LNHDA, CDR2 SQIVND (reference sequence). The CDR3 is made up of 14 amino acids. Trimming pared 10 bases from V and 1 base from J, leaving 16 bases between. CDR3: CAIRTGHRNTEAFF. The CDR3 nucleotides are TGTGCCATTAGGACTGGACATAGGAACACTGAAGCTTTCTTT.

This chain connects TRBV7-6 to TRBJ2-7; D not resolved. The ends were cut back, 1 base at V and 2 bases at J, with 9 bases in the middle. Germline V gene sequence: CDR1 SGHVS, CDR2 FNYEAQ. CDR3 length: 14 residues. The DNA of the CDR3 is TGTGCCAGCAGCTTAGAGGCCACTACCTACGAGCAGTACTTC. Protein: CASSLEATTYEQYF.

This clonotype was picked up a small number of times. CDR3 sequence reads: CASSVASSQETQYF. DNA for the CDR3: TGCGCCAGCAGTGTGGCTAGCAGCCAAGAGACCCAGTACTTC. This chain links TRBV5-1 with TRBJ2-5; possible D gene TRBD2, 5 bases. CDR3 size: 14 residues. Trimming pared 5 bases from V and 1 base from J, leaving 12 bases between. CDR1 is SGHRS and CDR2 is YFSETQ in the germline V gene.

The chain combines TRBV11-2 with TRBJ1-1; 8 bases match TRBD1. This CDR3 is built from 15 residues. Per germline, CDR1 SGHAT and CDR2 FQNNGV. V lost 5 bases and J lost 5; bases outside the gene matches: 10. For the CDR3, the DNA is TGTGCCAGCAGCGACCCTCGGACAGGGAAGACTGAAGCTTTCTTT. Its protein is CASSDPRTGKTEAFF.

This clonotype was seen repeatedly, ten times or more. The genes are TRBV6-9 and TRBJ2-3; the match to TRBD2 covers 7 bases. With 4 bases clipped from V and 1 base from J, the junction kept 8 bases outside the gene matches. This CDR3 has 16 residues. Germline V gene lookup returns CDR1 MNHGY and CDR2 SVAAGI. CDR3 sequence: CASSLHPGGGTDTQYF. DNA of the CDR3: TGTGCCAGCAGTTTGCACCCTGGGGGGGGCACAGATACGCAGTATTTT.

This clonotype was recorded many times. This chain links TRBV27 with TRBJ1-1; possibly TRBD1 for D (6 bases). Germline V lookup: CDR1 MNHEY, CDR2 SMNVEV (reference sequence). Between the trimmed V and J ends, which lost 5 bases and 11 bases, there was a span of 15 bases. CDR3 length equals 12 residues. The CDR3 loop is CASSHGGARAFF. The CDR3 nucleotides read TGTGCCAGCAGTCATGGGGGGGCGCGGGCTTTCTTT.

This clonotype occurred a few times. Just one base apart from a much larger clone, this may be a read error. This chain connects TRBV7-9 to TRBJ2-2; 7 nucleotides agree with TRBD1. CDR1 and CDR2 from the germline V gene are SEHNR and FQNEAQ (reference sequence). The CDR3 length is 13 residues. Unmatched junction bases numbered 7, after V lost 5 bases and J lost 10 bases. CDR3 loop: CASSPTGIEELFF. CDR3 DNA: TGTGCCAGCAGCCCGACAGGGATCGAGGAGCTGTTTTTT.

This clonotype was counted ten times or more. The V gene is TRBV12-5, the J gene TRBJ2-1; a weak D match, TRBD2 (6 bases). The germline gives CDR1 LGHNT, CDR2 FRNRAP. The CDR3 runs 17 residues. V shed 3 bases and J shed 5 bases, with 20 bases lying between them. CDR3 sequence: CASGLEPGVGKDNEQFF. CDR3 DNA sequence: TGTGCTAGTGGTTTAGAACCGGGAGTTGGAAAGGACAATGAGCAGTTCTTC.

This chain connects TRBV4-1 to TRBJ1-1; 9 bases align to TRBD1. Per germline, CDR1 MGHRA and CDR2 YSYEKL. J was trimmed by 4 bases and V by 8 bases; bases with no gene match: 11. This CDR3 is 15 amino acids long. The CDR3 nucleotides are TGCGCCAGCGATGACAGGGGGTTGATGGGCACTGAAGCTTTCTTT. It codes for CASDDRGLMGTEAFF.

The chain recombines TRBV4-2 with TRBJ2-7; D remains ambiguous. Germline loops: CDR1 LGHNA, CDR2 YNFKEQ. V lost 0 bases to trimming and J lost 3 bases, with 15 bases between them. There are 16 residues in the CDR3. The CDR3 reads CASSQEGETLNYEQYF. DNA for the CDR3: TGTGCCAGCAGCCAAGAAGGCGAAACACTCAACTACGAGCAGTACTTC.